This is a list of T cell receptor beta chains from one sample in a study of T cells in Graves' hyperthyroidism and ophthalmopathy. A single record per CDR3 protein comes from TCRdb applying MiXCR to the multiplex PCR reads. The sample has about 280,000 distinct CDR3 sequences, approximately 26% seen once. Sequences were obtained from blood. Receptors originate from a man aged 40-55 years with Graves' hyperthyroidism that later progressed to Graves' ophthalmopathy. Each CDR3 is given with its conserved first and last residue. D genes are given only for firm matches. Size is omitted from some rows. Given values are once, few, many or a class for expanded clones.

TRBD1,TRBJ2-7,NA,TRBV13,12,CASSSLQGWQYF,TGTGCCAGCAGCTCCTTACAGGGGTGGCAGTACTTC
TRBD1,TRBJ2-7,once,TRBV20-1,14,CSASRQGVSYEQYF,TGCAGTGCTAGCCGGCAGGGGGTATCCTACGAGCAGTACTTC
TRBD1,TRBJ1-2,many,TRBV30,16,CAWSRPHRDRGHGYTF,TGTGCCTGGAGCCGGCCCCACCGGGACAGGGGACATGGCTACACCTTC
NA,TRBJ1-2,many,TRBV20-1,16,CSARDLRGIRGTSYTF,TGCAGTGCTAGAGATTTGAGGGGCATTCGAGGGACTAGCTACACCTTC
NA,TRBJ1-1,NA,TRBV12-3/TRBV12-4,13,CASSKIEGTEAFF,TGTGCCAGCAGCAAGATCGAAGGCACTGAAGCTTTCTTT
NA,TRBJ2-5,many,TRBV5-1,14,CASSTRTGVETQYF,TGCGCCAGCAGCACCAGGACTGGAGTTGAGACCCAGTACTTC
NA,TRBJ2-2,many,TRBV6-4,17,CASSLNSVAWGTGELFF,TGTGCCAGCAGCTTGAATAGCGTTGCCTGGGGGACCGGGGAGCTGTTTTTT
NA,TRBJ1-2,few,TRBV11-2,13,CASRETLNYGYTF,TGTGCCAGCAGGGAGACACTGAACTATGGCTACACCTTC
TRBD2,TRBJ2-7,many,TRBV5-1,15,CASSARSGGSYEQYF,TGCGCCAGCAGCGCCCGAAGCGGGGGGAGCTACGAGCAGTACTTC
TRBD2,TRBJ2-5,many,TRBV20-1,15,CSARQLAGVPETQYF,TGCAGTGCTAGGCAGTTAGCGGGAGTCCCAGAGACCCAGTACTTC
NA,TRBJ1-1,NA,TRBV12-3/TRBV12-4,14,CASSLQVMNTEAFF,TGTGCCAGCAGTTTGCAGGTGATGAACACTGAAGCTTTCTTT
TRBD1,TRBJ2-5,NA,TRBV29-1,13,CSGTGGTQETQYF,TGCAGCGGGACAGGGGGTACCCAAGAGACCCAGTACTTC
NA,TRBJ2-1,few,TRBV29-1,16,CSVSVHLRSSYNEQFF,TGCAGCGTTTCAGTCCATCTACGGAGCTCCTACAATGAGCAGTTCTTC
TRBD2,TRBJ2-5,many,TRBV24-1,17,CATSDPGLAGLEETQYF,TGTGCCACCAGTGATCCAGGACTAGCGGGACTGGAAGAGACCCAGTACTTC
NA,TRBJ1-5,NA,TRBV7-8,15,CASSLLGRRNQPQHF,TGTGCCAGCAGCTTACTCGGGAGGCGCAATCAGCCCCAGCATTTT
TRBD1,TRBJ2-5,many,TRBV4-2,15,CASSQGDRLKETQYF,TGTGCCAGCAGCCAAGGGGACAGGTTGAAAGAGACCCAGTACTTC
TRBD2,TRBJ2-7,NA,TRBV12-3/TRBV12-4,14,CASSFRELATEQYF,TGTGCCAGCAGTTTCCGCGAACTAGCGACCGAGCAGTACTTC
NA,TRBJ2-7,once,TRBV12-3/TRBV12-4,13,CASSYSGSEEQYF,TGTGCCAGCAGTTACTCGGGGAGTGAGGAGCAGTACTTC
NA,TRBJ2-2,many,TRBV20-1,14,CSASRDRATGELFF,TGCAGTGCTAGCCGGGACCGTGCCACCGGGGAGCTGTTTTTT
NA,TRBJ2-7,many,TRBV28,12,CASSSFQLEQYF,TGTGCCAGCAGTAGCTTTCAGCTCGAGCAGTACTTC
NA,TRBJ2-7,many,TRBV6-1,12,CAILTVSYEQYF,TGTGCCATCTTGACAGTTTCCTACGAGCAGTACTTC
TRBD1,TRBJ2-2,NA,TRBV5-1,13,CASSTDRAGELFF,TGCGCCAGCAGCACCGACAGGGCCGGGGAGCTGTTTTTT
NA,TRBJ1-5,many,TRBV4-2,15,CASSQDRGWGQPQHF,TGTGCCAGCAGCCAAGACAGGGGTTGGGGTCAGCCCCAGCATTTT
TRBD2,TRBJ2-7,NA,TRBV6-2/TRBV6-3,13,CASTERGSYEQYF,TGTGCCAGCACCGAGCGGGGGAGCTACGAGCAGTACTTC
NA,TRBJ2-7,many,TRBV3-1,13,CANSAGGPVGQYF,TGTGCCAACAGCGCCGGCGGACCTGTGGGGCAGTACTTC
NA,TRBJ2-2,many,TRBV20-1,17,CSAREWGIVTNTGELFF,TGCAGTGCTAGAGAATGGGGTATTGTGACGAACACCGGGGAGCTGTTTTTT
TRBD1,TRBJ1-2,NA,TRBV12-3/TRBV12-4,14,CASSLDRGKGGYTF,TGTGCCAGCAGTTTAGACAGGGGGAAGGGAGGCTACACCTTC
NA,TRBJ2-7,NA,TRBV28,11,CASRTKYEQYF,TGTGCCAGCAGGACCAAGTACGAGCAGTACTTC
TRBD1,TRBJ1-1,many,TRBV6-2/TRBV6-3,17,CASSYRQGLASNTEAFF,TGTGCCAGCAGTTACCGACAGGGGTTGGCATCGAACACTGAAGCTTTCTTT
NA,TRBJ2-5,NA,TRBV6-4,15,CASSILQGNQETQYF,TGTGCCAGCAGTATTTTACAAGGGAACCAAGAGACCCAGTACTTC
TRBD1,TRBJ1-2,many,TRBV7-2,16,CASSLMGTGGNYGYTF,TGTGCCAGCAGCTTAATGGGGACAGGCGGTAACTATGGCTACACCTTC
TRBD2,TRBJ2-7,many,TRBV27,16,CASSRSPGRTTYEQYF,TGTGCCAGCAGTCGATCCCCCGGGAGGACCACCTACGAGCAGTACTTC
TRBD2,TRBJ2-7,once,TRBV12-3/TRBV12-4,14,CASSLPGLAYEQYF,TGTGCCAGCAGCTTGCCGGGACTAGCCTACGAGCAGTACTTC
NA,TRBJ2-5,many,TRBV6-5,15,CASSYSLARRETQYF,TGTGCCAGCAGTTACTCCCTAGCTCGTCGAGAGACCCAGTACTTC
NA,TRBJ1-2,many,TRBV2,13,CASSESDSYGYTF,TGTGCCAGCAGTGAATCTGACAGCTATGGCTACACCTTC
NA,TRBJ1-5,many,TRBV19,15,CASKIGPKTGQPQHF,TGTGCCAGTAAAATAGGACCCAAGACGGGTCAGCCCCAGCATTTT
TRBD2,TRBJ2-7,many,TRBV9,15,CASSVGAGRYYEQYF,TGTGCCAGCAGCGTAGGAGCGGGAAGGTACTACGAGCAGTACTTC
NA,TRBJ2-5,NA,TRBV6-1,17,CASSETVQGTRQETQYF,TGTGCCAGCAGTGAAACGGTGCAGGGGACCCGCCAAGAGACCCAGTACTTC
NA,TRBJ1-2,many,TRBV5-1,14,CASSLQGPNYGYTF,TGCGCCAGCAGCTTGCAGGGGCCGAACTATGGCTACACCTTC
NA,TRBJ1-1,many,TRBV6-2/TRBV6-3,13,CATKNTVNTEAFF,TGTGCCACCAAGAATACCGTGAACACTGAAGCTTTCTTT
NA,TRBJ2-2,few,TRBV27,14,CASSFGLHTGELFF,TGTGCCAGCAGTTTCGGACTTCACACCGGGGAGCTGTTTTTT
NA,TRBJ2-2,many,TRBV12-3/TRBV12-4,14,CASSNLVGSGELFF,TGTGCCAGCAGTAACTTAGTGGGGTCCGGGGAGCTGTTTTTT
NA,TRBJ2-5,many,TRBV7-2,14,CASSKGTFQETQYF,TGTGCCAGCAGCAAGGGGACATTCCAAGAGACCCAGTACTTC
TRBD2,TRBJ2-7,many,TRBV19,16,CASSPRTSGSTYEQYF,TGTGCCAGTAGTCCGAGGACTAGCGGGAGTACCTACGAGCAGTACTTC
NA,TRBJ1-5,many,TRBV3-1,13,CASSQRGTQPQHF,TGTGCCAGCAGCCAAAGAGGGACTCAGCCCCAGCATTTT
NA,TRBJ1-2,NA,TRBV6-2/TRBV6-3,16,CASSPTLGPGVDGYTF,TGTGCCAGCAGTCCCACCCTCGGGCCGGGGGTCGATGGCTACACCTTC
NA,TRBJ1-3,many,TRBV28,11,CASPAGNTIYF,TGTGCCAGCCCCGCCGGAAACACCATATATTTT
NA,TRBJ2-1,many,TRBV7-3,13,CASSQTSGVGQFF,TGTGCCAGCAGCCAGACAAGTGGAGTCGGGCAGTTCTTC
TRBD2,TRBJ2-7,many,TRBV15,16,CATSKPGLAVPYEQYF,TGTGCCACCAGCAAACCGGGACTAGCGGTACCCTACGAGCAGTACTTC